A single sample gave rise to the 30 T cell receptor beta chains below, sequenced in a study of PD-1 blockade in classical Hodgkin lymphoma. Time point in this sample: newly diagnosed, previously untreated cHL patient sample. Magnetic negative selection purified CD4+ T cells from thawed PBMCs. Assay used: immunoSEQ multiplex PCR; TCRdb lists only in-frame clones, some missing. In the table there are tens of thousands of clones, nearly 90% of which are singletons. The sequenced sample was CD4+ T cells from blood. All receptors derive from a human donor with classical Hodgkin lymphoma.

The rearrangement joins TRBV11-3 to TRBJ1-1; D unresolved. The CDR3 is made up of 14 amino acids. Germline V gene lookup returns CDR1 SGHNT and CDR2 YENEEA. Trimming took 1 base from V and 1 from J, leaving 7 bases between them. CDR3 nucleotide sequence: TGTGCCAGCAGCTTAGGTCCGGGGAACACTGAAGCTTTCTTT. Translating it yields CASSLGPGNTEAFF.

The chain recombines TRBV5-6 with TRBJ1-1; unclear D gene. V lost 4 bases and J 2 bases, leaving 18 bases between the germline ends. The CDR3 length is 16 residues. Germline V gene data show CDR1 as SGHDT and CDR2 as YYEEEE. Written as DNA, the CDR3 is TGTGCCAGCAGCCGGTCTCTGGTTGCGAGAAACACTGAAGCTTTCTTT. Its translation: CASSRSLVARNTEAFF.

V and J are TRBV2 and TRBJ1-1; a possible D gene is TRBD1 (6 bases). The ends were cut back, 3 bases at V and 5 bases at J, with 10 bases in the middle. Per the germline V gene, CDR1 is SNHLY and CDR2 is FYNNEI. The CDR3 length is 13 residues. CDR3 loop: CASSDTGRTEAFF. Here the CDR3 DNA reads TGTGCCAGCAGTGATACAGGGAGAACTGAAGCTTTCTTT.

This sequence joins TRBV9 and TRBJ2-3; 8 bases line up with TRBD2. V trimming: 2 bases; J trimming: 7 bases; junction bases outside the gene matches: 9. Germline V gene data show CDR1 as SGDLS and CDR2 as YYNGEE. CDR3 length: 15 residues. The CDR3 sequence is CASSVRAGVMNTQYF. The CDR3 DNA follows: TGTGCCAGCAGCGTGCGAGCGGGAGTCATGAATACGCAGTATTTT.

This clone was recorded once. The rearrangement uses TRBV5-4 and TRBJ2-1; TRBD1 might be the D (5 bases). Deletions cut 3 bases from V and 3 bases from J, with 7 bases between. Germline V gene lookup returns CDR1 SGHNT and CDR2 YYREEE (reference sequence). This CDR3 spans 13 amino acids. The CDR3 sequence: CASSSRDYNEQFF. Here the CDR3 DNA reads TGTGCCAGCAGCTCCAGGGACTACAATGAGCAGTTCTTC.

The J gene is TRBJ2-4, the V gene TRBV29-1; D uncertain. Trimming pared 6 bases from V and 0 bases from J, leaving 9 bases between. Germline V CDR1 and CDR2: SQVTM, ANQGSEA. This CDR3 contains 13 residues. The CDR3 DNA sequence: TGCAGCGTCGATCTTTTAGCCAAAAACATTCAGTACTTC. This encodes CSVDLLAKNIQYF.

The CDR3 DNA reads TGTGCCTGGATTGCAGACCGGAACACTGAAGCTTTCTTT. This gives the protein CAWIADRNTEAFF. The chain combines TRBV30 with TRBJ1-1; D ambiguous. The V gene lost 4 bases and the J gene lost 1 base, with 10 bases spanning the gap. Looked up from germline, CDR1 is GTSNPN and CDR2 is SVGIG (reference sequence). This CDR3 spans 13 amino acids.

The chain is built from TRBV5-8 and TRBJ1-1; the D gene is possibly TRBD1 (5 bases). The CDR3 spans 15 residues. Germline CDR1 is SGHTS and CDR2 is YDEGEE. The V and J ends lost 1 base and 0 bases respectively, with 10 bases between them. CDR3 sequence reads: CASSLSGPMNTEAFF. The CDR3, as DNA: TGTGCCAGCAGCTTGTCAGGGCCTATGAACACTGAAGCTTTCTTT.

The CDR3 region is CASSVRDTNTGELFF. The CDR3 nucleotides read TGTGCCAGCAGCGTGCGGGACACAAACACCGGGGAGCTGTTTTTT. The chain couples TRBV9 to TRBJ2-2; D is possibly TRBD1 or TRBD2 (6 bases each). V was clipped by 2 bases and J by 2 bases, with 10 bases between them. The CDR3 spans 15 residues. From germline, CDR1 is SGDLS and CDR2 YYNGEE.

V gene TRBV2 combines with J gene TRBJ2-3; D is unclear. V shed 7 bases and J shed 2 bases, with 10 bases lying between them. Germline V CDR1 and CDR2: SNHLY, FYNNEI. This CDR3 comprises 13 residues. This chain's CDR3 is CASIPDYTDTQYF. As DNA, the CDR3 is TGTGCCAGCATCCCAGATTACACAGATACGCAGTATTTT.

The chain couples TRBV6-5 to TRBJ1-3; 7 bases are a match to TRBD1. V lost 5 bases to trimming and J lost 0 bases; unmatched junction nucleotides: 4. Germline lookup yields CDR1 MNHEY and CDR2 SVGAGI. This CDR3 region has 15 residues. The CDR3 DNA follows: TGTGCCAGCAGTCCTGACAGGGCCTCTGGAAACACCATATATTTT. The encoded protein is CASSPDRASGNTIYF.

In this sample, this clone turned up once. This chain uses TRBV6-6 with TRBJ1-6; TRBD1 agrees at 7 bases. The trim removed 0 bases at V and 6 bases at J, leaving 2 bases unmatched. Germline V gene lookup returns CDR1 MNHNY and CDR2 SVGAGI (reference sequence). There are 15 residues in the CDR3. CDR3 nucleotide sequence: TGTGCCAGCAGTTACTCCACAGGGGTTAATTCACCCCTCCACTTT. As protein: CASSYSTGVNSPLHF.

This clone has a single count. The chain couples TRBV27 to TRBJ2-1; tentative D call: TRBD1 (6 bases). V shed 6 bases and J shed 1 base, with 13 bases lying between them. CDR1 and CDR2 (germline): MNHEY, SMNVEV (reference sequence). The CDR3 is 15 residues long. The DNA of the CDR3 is TGTGCCAGCAGCGTCGGGACACTATCCTACAATGAGCAGTTCTTC. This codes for CASSVGTLSYNEQFF.

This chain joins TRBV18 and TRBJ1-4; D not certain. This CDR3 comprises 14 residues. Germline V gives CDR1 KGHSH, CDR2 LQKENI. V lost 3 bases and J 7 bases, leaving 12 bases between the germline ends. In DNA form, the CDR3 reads TGTGCCAGCTCACCGAAACAGTTCGGTGAAAAACTGTTTTTT. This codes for CASSPKQFGEKLFF.

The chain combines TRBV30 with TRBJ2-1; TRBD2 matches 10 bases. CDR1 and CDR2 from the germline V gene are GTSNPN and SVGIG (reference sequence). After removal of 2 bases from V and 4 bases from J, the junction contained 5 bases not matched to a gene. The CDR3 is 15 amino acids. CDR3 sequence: CAWSQRTSGYNEQFF. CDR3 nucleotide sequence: TGTGCCTGGAGTCAGAGGACTAGCGGATACAATGAGCAGTTCTTC.

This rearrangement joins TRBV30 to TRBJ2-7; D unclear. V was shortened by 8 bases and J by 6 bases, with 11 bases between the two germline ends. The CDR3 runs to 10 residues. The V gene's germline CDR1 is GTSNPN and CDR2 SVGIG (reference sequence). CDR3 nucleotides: TGTGCCGTCCAGGCTTTCGAGCAGTACTTC. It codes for CAVQAFEQYF.

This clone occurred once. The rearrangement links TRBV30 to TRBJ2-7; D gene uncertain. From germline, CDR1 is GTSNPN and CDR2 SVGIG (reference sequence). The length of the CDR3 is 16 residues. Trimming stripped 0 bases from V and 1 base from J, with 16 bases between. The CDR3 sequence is CAWSVPGPKPSYEQYF. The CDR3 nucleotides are TGTGCCTGGAGTGTACCGGGTCCCAAACCTTCCTACGAGCAGTACTTC. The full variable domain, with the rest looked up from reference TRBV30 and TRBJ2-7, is SQTIHQWPATLVQPVGSPLSLECTVEGTSNPNLYWYRQAAGRGLQLLFYSVGIGQISSEVPQNLSASRPQDRQFILSSKKLLLSDSGFYLCAWSVPGPKPSYEQYFGPGTRLTVT.

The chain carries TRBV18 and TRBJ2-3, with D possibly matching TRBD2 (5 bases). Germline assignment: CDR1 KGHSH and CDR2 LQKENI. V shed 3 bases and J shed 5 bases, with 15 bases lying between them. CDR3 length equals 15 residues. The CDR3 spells CASSPINRAGDTQYF. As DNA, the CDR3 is TGTGCCAGCTCACCGATTAATAGGGCGGGAGATACGCAGTATTTT.

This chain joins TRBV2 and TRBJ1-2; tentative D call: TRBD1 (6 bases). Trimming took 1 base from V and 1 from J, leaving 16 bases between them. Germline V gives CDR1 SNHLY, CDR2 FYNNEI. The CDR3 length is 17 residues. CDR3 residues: CASSEETGKFNNYGYTF. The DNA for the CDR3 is TGTGCCAGCAGTGAAGAAACAGGGAAATTTAATAACTATGGCTACACCTTC.

For the CDR3, the DNA is TGCGCCAGCAGCTCTCTGACAGGGAACATCTATGGCTACACCTTC. Translated: CASSSLTGNIYGYTF. The chain links TRBV5-1 to TRBJ1-2; 7 nucleotides align to TRBD1. V trimming: 3 bases; J trimming: 4 bases; junction bases outside the gene matches: 9. This CDR3 has 15 residues. The germline CDR1 and CDR2 sequences are SGHRS and YFSETQ.

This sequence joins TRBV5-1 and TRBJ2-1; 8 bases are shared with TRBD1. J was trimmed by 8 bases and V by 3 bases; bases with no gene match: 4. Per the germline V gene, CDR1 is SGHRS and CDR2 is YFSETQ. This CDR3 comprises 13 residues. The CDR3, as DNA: TGCGCCAGCAGCTCACGGACAGGGTATGAGCAGTTCTTC. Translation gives CASSSRTGYEQFF.

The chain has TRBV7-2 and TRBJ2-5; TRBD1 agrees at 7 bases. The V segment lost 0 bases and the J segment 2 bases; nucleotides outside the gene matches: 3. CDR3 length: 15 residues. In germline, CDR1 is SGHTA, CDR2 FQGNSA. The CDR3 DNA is TGTGCCAGCAGCTTAGCGTCCAGGGGGCAAGAGACCCAGTACTTC. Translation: CASSLASRGQETQYF.

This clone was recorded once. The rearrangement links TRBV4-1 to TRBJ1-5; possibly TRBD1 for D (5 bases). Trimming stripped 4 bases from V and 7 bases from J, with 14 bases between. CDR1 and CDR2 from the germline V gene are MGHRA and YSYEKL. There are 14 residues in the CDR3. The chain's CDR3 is CASSLGGVGQPQHF. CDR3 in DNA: TGCGCCAGCAGCCTGGGGGGGGTCGGACAGCCCCAGCATTTT.

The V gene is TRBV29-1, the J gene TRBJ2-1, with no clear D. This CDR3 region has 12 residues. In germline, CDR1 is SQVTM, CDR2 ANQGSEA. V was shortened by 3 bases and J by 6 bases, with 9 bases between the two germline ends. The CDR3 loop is CSVDPGSNEQFF. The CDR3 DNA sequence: TGCAGCGTTGACCCGGGTTCCAATGAGCAGTTCTTC.

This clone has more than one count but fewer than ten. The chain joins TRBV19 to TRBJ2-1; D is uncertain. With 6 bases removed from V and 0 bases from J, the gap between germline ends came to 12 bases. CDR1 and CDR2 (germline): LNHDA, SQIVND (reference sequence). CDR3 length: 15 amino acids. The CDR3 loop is CASSPDRSSYNEQFF. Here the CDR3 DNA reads TGTGCCAGTAGCCCAGACCGGAGCTCCTACAATGAGCAGTTCTTC.

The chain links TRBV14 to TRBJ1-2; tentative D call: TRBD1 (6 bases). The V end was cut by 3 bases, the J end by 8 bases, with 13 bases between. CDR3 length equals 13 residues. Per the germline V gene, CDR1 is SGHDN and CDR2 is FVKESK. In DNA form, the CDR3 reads TGTGCCAGCAGCCATGGGGGGCCAGGAGGCTACACCTTC. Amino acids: CASSHGGPGGYTF. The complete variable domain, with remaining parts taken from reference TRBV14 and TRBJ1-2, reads EAGVTQFPSHSVIEKGQTVTLRCDPISGHDNLYWYRRVMGKEIKFLLHFVKESKQDESGMPNNRFLAERTGGTYSTLKVQPAELEDSGVYFCASSHGGPGGYTFGSGTRLTVV.

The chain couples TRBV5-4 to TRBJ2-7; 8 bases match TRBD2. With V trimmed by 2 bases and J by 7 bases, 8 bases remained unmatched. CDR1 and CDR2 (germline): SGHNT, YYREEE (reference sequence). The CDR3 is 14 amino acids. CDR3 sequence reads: CASSFQRESREQYF. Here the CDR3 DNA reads TGTGCCAGCAGCTTCCAGCGGGAGTCGCGTGAGCAGTACTTC. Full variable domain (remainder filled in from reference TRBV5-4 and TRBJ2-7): ETGVTQSPTHLIKTRGQQVTLRCSSQSGHNTVSWYQQALGQGPQFIFQYYREEENGRGNFPPRFSGLQFPNYSSELNVNALELDDSALYLCASSFQRESREQYFGPGTRLTVT.

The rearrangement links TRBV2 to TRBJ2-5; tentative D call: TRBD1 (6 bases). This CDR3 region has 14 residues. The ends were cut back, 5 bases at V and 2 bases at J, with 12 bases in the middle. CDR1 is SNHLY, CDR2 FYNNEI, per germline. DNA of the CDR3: TGTGCCAGCAGTCGAACAGGGCGGCAAGAGACCCAGTACTTC. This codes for CASSRTGRQETQYF.

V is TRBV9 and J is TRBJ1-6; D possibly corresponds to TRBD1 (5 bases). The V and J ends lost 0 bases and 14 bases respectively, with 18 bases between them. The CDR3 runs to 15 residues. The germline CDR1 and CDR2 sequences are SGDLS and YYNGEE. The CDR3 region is CASSVEAVSLGALHF. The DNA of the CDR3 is TGTGCCAGCAGCGTAGAGGCAGTGAGCTTAGGGGCCCTCCACTTT.

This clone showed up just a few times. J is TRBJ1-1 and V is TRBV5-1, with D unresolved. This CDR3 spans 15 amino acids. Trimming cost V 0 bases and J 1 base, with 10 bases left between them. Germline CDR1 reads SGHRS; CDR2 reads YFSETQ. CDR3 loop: CASSLAPAGNTEAFF. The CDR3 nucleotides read TGCGCCAGCAGCTTGGCCCCCGCAGGGAACACTGAAGCTTTCTTT.